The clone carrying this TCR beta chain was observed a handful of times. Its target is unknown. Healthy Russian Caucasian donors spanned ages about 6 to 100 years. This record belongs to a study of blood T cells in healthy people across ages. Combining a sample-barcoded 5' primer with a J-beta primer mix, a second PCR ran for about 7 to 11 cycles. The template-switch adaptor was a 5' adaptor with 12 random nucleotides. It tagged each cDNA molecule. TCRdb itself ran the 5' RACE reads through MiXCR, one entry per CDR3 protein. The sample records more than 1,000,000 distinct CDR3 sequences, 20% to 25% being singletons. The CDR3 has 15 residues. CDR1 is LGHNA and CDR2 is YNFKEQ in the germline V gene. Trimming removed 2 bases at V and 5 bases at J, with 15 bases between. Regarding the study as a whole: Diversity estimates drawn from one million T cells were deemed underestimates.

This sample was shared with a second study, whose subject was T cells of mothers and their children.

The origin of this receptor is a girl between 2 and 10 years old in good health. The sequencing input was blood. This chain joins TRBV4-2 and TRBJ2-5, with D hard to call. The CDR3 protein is CASSQHNTVGETQYF. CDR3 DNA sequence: TGTGCCAGCAGCCAACATAACACCGTGGGGGAGACCCAGTACTTC.